This T cell receptor beta chain was recovered during a study of blood T cell repertoires in COVID-19. Across the whole study: Sources were T cells, B-cell-depleted T cells, or PBMCs; the material itself was cDNA or gDNA.

In the authors' workflow: Researchers report that nucleated cell counts were estimated from reference gene primer amplification. The table came from immunoSEQ multiplex PCR; TCRdb's copy has only in-frame clones and leaves some out. V and J calls and clone size are copied from that table; D and trimming were computed from the DNA. Found here are 120,000 to 150,000 clones, under 90% of them singletons; the top ten hold around 1.6%. Germline V CDR1 and CDR2: MNHNS, SASEGT. V lost 3 bases, J lost 0 bases, and 2 bases stayed unmatched. CDR3 length: 15 residues. Participants classified as exposed had met a COVID-19 case within 2 weeks before study entry.

The TCR comes from a woman in her late teens or twenties who had been exposed to COVID-19. The V call is TRBV6-1, the J call TRBJ1-5; TRBD1 agrees at 7 bases. The sequencing sample was made of PBMCs or T cells enriched from blood (not recorded which). Here the CDR3 reads CASSETGYSNQPQHF. CDR3 in DNA: TGTGCCAGCAGTGAGACAGGGTATAGCAATCAGCCCCAGCATTTT.